This T cell receptor beta chain is from a study of T cells expressing NK-cell markers. TCRdb re-called the 5' RACE reads; one entry per CDR3 protein, DNA not given. The sample totals about 260,000 distinct CDR3 sequences; its top ten clones hold about 0.39%. This CDR3 has 13 residues. Germline V gives CDR1 DFQATT, CDR2 SNEGSKA (reference sequence). Study-wide results and limits: Dominant NKG2C+ clonotype frequencies of about 1.0-7.0% of CD8+ T cells were measured in more than five donors.

Concerning this clonotype: Antigen: not known.

This TCR derives from a man aged 18 to 35 in good health. The J gene is TRBJ1-1, the V gene TRBV20-1. Sequenced material: blood T cells: a sorted CD56 or NKG2C T cell subset, CD4+ or CD8+ T cells, or bulk PBMC T cells (not recorded which). The CDR3: CSASLTANTEAFF.